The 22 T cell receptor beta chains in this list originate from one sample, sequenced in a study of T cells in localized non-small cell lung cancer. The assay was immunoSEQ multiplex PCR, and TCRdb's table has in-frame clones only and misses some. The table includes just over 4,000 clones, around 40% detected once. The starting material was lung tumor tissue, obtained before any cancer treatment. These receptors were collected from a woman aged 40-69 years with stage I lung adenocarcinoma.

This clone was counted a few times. The CDR3 DNA sequence: TGCGCCAGCCGCGGCGGGTACCAAGAGACCCAGTACTTC. Amino acids: CASRGGYQETQYF. The gene calls are TRBV1 and TRBJ2-5; the table's D call of TRBD2 was not tested on the DNA. TRBV1 is tagged as a pseudogene. The CDR3 covers 13 residues.

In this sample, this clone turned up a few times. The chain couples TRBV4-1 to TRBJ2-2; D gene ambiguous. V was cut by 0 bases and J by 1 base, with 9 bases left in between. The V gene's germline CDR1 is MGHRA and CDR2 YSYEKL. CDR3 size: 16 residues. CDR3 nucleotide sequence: TGCGCCAGCAGCCAAGAGTCCGCAGGGAACACCGGGGAGCTGTTTTTT. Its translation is CASSQESAGNTGELFF.

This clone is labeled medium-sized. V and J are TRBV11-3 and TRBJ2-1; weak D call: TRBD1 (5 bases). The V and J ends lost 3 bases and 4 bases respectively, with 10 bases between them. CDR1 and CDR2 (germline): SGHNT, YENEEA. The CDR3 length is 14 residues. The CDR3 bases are TGTGCCAGCAGCTTGGGGCTGGAGTACAATGAGCAGTTCTTC. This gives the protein CASSLGLEYNEQFF.

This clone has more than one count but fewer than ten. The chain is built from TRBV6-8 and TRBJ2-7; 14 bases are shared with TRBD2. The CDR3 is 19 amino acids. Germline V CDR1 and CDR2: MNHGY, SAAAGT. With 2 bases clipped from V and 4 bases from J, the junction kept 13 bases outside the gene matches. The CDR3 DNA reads TGTGCCAGCAGTTACACCCGAATGTCCGGGACTAGCGGGAGTTACGAGCAGTACTTC. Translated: CASSYTRMSGTSGSYEQYF.

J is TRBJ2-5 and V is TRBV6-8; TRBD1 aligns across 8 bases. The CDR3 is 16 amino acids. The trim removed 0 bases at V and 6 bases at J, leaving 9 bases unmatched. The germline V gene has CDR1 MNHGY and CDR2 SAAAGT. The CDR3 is CASSYSVWTGRQTQYF. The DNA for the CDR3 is TGTGCCAGCAGTTACTCAGTTTGGACAGGGAGGCAGACCCAGTACTTC.

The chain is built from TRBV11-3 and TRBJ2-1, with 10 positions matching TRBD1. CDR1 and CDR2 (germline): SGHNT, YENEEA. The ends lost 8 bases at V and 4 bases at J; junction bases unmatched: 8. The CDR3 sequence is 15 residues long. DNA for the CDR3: TGTGCCAGCGTCACCGGGACAGGGGAGTACAATGAGCAGTTCTTC. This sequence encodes CASVTGTGEYNEQFF.

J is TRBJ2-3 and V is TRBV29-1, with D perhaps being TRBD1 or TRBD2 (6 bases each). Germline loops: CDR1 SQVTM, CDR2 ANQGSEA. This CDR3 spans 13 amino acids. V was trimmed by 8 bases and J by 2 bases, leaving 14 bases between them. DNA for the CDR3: TGCAGCCTGGGGGGCAGGAACACAGATACGCAGTATTTT. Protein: CSLGGRNTDTQYF.

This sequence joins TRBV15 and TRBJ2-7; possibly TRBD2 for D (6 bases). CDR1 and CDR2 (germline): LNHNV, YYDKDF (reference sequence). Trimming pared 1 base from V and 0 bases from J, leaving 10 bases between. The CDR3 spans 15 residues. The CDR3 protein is CATSRGRGLSYEQYF. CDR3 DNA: TGTGCCACCAGCAGAGGCCGGGGACTCTCCTACGAGCAGTACTTC.

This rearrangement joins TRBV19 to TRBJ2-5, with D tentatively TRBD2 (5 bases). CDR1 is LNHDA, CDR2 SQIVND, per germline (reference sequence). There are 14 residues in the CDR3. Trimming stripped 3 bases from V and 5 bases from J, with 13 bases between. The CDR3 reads CASSIPGSGETQYF. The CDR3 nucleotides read TGTGCCAGTAGTATCCCGGGATCCGGGGAGACCCAGTACTTC.

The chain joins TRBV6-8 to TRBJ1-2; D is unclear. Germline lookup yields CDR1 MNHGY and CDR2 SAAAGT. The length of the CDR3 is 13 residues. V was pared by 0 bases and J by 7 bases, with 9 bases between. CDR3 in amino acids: CASSYSKGIGYTF. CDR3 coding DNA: TGTGCCAGCAGTTACTCGAAAGGGATTGGCTACACCTTC.

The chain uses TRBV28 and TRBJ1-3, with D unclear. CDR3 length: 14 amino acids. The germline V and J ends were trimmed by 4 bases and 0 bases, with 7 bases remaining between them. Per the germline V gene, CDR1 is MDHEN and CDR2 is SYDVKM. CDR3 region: CASSSQSSGNTIYF. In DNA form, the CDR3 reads TGTGCCAGCAGTTCACAGAGCTCTGGAAACACCATATATTTT. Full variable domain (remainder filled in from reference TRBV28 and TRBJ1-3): DVKVTQSSRYLVKRTGEKVFLECVQDMDHENMFWYRQDPGLGLRLIYFSYDVKMKEKGDIPEGYSVSREKKERFSLILESASTNQTSMYLCASSSQSSGNTIYFGEGSWLTVV.

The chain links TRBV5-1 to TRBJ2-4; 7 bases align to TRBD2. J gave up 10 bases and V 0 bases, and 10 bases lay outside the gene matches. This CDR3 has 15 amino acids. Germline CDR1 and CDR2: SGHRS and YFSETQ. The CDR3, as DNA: TGCGCCAGCAGCTTGGATCAGCGGGGAGGTTCAATTCAGTACTTC. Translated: CASSLDQRGGSIQYF.

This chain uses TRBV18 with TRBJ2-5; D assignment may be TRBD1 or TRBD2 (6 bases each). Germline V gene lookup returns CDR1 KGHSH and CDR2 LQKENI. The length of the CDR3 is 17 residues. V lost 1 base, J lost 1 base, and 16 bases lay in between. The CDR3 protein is CASSPQLLGGGQETQYF. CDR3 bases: TGTGCCAGCTCACCACAGTTACTAGGAGGGGGCCAAGAGACCCAGTACTTC.

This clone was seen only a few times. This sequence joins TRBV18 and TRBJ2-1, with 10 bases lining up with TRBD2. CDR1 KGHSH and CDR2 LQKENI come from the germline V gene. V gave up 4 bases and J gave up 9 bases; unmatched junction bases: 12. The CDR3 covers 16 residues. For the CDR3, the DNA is TGTGCCAGCTCACTTACACGAGCGGGAGGGCCGGGTGAGCAGTTCTTC. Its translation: CASSLTRAGGPGEQFF.

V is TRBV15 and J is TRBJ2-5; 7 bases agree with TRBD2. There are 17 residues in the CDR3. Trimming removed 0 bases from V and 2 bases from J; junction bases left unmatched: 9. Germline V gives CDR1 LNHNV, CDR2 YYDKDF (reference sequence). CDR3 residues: CATSRDKGTTQQETQYF. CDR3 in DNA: TGTGCCACCAGCAGAGATAAGGGGACTACCCAACAAGAGACCCAGTACTTC.

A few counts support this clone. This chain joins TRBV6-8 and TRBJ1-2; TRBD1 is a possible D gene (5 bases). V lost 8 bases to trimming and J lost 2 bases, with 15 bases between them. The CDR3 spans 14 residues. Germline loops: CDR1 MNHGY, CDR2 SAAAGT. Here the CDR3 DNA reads TGTGCCAGCCCAGGCTTCGACAGCAACTATGGCTACACCTTC. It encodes CASPGFDSNYGYTF.

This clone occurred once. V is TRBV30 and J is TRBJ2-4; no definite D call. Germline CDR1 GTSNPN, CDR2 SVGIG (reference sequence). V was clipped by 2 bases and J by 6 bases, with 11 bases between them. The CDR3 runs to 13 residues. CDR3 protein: CAWSRSVGNIQYF. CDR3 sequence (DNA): TGTGCCTGGAGTAGGTCAGTCGGAAACATTCAGTACTTC.

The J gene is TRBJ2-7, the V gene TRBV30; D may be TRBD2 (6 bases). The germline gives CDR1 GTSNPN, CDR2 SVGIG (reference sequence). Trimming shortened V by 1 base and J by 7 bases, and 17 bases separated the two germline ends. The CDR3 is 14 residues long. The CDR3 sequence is CAWSGLLPAGEQYF. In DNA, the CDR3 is TGTGCCTGGAGTGGGCTGCTGCCTGCGGGGGAGCAGTACTTC.

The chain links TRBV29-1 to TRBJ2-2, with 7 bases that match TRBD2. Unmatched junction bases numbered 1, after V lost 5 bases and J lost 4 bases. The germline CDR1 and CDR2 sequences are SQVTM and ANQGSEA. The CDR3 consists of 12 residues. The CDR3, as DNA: TGCAGCGTTAGGGAGGGCACCGGGGAGCTGTTTTTT. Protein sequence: CSVREGTGELFF.

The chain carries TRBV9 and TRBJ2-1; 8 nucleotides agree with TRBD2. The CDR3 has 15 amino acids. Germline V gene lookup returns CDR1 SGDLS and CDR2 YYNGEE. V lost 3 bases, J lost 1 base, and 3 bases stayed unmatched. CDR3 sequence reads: CASSEAGGSYNEQFF. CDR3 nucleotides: TGTGCCAGCAGCGAGGCGGGAGGTTCCTACAATGAGCAGTTCTTC.

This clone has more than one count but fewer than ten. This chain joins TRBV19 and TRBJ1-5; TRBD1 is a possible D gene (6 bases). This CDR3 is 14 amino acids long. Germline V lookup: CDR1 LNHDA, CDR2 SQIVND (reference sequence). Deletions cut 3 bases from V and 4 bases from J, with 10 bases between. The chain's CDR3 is CASSIQGGNQPQHF. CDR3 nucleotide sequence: TGTGCCAGTAGTATTCAAGGGGGAAATCAGCCCCAGCATTTT.

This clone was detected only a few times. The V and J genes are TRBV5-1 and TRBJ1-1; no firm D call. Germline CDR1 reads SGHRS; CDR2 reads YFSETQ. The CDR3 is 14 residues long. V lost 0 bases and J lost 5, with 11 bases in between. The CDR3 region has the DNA TGCGCCAGCAGCTTGGTAGGGATTGGGACTGAAGCTTTCTTT. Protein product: CASSLVGIGTEAFF.